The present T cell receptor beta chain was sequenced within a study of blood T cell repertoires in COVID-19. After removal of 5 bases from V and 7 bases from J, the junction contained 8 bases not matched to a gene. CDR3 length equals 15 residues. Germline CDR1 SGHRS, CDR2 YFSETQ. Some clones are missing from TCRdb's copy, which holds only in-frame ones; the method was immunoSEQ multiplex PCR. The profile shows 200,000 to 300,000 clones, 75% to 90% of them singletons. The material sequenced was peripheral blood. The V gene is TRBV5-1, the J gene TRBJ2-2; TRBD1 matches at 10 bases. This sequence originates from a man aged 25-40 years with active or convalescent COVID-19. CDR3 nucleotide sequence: TGCGCCAGCAGAAGAGGGACAGGGGATGACGGGGAGCTGTTTTTT. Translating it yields CASRRGTGDDGELFF.